The next 13 T cell receptor beta chains were all read from a single sample in a study of T cells in Graves' hyperthyroidism and ophthalmopathy. TCR beta CDR3 sequences were amplified from RNA transcripts. The HTBI primer set was used in a first-round RT-PCR of the TCR CDR3. One entry per CDR3 protein, called by TCRdb with MiXCR from the multiplex PCR reads. The table includes roughly 600,000 distinct CDR3 sequences, around 13% detected once. Source material: blood. The receptors shown here come from a woman aged 45-60 years with Graves' ophthalmopathy.

The J gene is TRBJ2-1, the V gene TRBV6-2 or TRBV6-3; perhaps TRBD1 as D (6 bases). The CDR3 sequence is 16 residues long. Germline V gives CDR1 MNHEY, CDR2 SVGEGT. V lost 1 base to trimming and J lost 1 base, with 11 bases between them. The CDR3 reads CASSYLDSVSYNEQFF. In nucleotides, the CDR3 is TGTGCCAGCAGTTACTTGGACAGTGTATCCTACAATGAGCAGTTCTTC.

This clonotype was recorded many times. The chain combines TRBV7-9 with TRBJ1-1; D is unresolved. V lost 0 bases, J lost 1 base, and 9 bases lay in between. Germline CDR1 is SEHNR and CDR2 is FQNEAQ (reference sequence). The CDR3 contains 15 residues. CDR3 nucleotides: TGTGCCAGCAGCTTAGCGTCAGCGGCGAACACTGAAGCTTTCTTT. Translating it yields CASSLASAANTEAFF. Variable domain in full (rest from reference TRBV7-9 and TRBJ1-1): DTGVSQNPRHKITKRGQNVTFRCDPISEHNRLYWYRQTLGQGPEFLTYFQNEAQLEKSRLLSDRFSAERPKGSFSTLEIQRTEQGDSAMYLCASSLASAANTEAFFGQGTRLTVV.

The rearrangement links TRBV29-1 to TRBJ2-2, with TRBD1 as a possible D gene (6 bases). V was trimmed by 4 bases and J by 4 bases, leaving 25 bases between them. Germline V gene sequence: CDR1 SQVTM, CDR2 ANQGSEA. The length of the CDR3 is 18 residues. CDR3 sequence reads: CSVGPGTRGSFSTGELFF. The CDR3, as DNA: TGCAGCGTTGGCCCCGGGACACGAGGCTCGTTTTCCACCGGGGAGCTGTTTTTT.

This clonotype was counted at least ten times. The chain recombines TRBV29-1 with TRBJ2-7, with D perhaps matching TRBD2 (6 bases). This CDR3 is built from 11 residues. The V gene's germline CDR1 is SQVTM and CDR2 ANQGSEA. V dropped 4 bases and J dropped 6 bases, with 10 bases sitting between them. This CDR3 is CSVVLGGEQYF. In DNA form, the CDR3 reads TGCAGCGTTGTTTTGGGGGGCGAGCAGTACTTC.

Ten or more counts support this clonotype. V and J are TRBV12-3 or TRBV12-4 and TRBJ1-2, with 7 bases aligning to TRBD1. The CDR3 consists of 17 residues. V lost 3 bases, J lost 4 bases, and 14 bases stayed unmatched. Here the CDR3 DNA reads TGTGCCAGCAGTTTTGGACAGGCTCATCGTAAAATCTATGGCTACACCTTC. This gives the protein CASSFGQAHRKIYGYTF.

With regard to this clonotype: This may be a read error, as it is one base from a much larger clone. CDR3 DNA sequence: TGCAGCGTCGGGGGCACTTCGGGAGGGACCGGGGAGCTGTTTTTT. Its translation: CSVGGTSGGTGELFF. The chain joins TRBV29-1 to TRBJ2-2; 8 bases match TRBD2. The V gene's germline CDR1 is SQVTM and CDR2 ANQGSEA. V lost 6 bases and J lost 5; bases outside the gene matches: 11. This CDR3 spans 15 amino acids.

This clonotype was observed many times. V and J are TRBV7-9 and TRBJ1-4; TRBD1 agrees at 7 bases. Germline loops: CDR1 SEHNR, CDR2 FQNEAQ (reference sequence). The CDR3 extends over 17 amino acids. After removal of 2 bases from V and 4 bases from J, the junction contained 10 bases not matched to a gene. The CDR3 DNA reads TGTGCCAGCAGCTTATTGGATAGGGGACAGTTTAATGAAAAACTGTTTTTT. This gives the protein CASSLLDRGQFNEKLFF.

The chain uses TRBV5-1 and TRBJ2-5; D is perhaps TRBD1 or TRBD2 (5 bases each). The V end was cut by 4 bases, the J end by 3 bases, with 13 bases between. The CDR3 spans 14 residues. CDR1 is SGHRS and CDR2 is YFSETQ in the germline V gene. CDR3 bases: TGCGCCAGCAGCCCCGGGACGGAAAAAGAGACCCAGTACTTC. As protein: CASSPGTEKETQYF.

This clonotype was recorded at least ten times. The chain combines TRBV12-3 or TRBV12-4 with TRBJ2-2, with a weak D call TRBD1 (6 bases). Trimming stripped 5 bases from V and 0 bases from J, with 10 bases between. The CDR3 has 15 residues. In DNA form, the CDR3 reads TGTGCCAGCAGTATGGACAGCGCGAACACCGGGGAGCTGTTTTTT. Translating it yields CASSMDSANTGELFF.

This clonotype was picked up a small number of times. J is TRBJ1-1 and V is TRBV25-1; TRBD1 is a possible D gene (5 bases). This CDR3 spans 13 amino acids. Trimming took 6 bases from V and 3 from J, leaving 11 bases between them. Germline V gene sequence: CDR1 MGHDK, CDR2 SYGVNS. The CDR3 DNA reads TGTGCCAGCAGAGGGGTAGGGGACACTGAAGCTTTCTTT. It is translated as CASRGVGDTEAFF.

This clonotype was counted a few times. CDR3 DNA sequence: TGCAGTGCCCAGATTGCGTTATCCACAGATACGCAGTATTTT. It encodes CSAQIALSTDTQYF. The chain is built from TRBV20-1 and TRBJ2-3; D gene ambiguous. The CDR3 contains 14 residues. CDR1 is DFQATT and CDR2 is SNEGSKA in the germline V gene (reference sequence). V shed 6 bases and J shed 2 bases, with 15 bases lying between them.

The chain joins TRBV28 to TRBJ2-5, with D possibly TRBD1 on 6 matching bases. Germline CDR1 MDHEN, CDR2 SYDVKM. CDR3 length: 17 amino acids. The V end was cut by 3 bases, the J end by 0 bases, with 17 bases between. CDR3 loop: CASSFWAPGQYQETQYF. DNA of the CDR3: TGTGCCAGCAGTTTTTGGGCTCCCGGACAGTACCAAGAGACCCAGTACTTC.

This clonotype was picked up many times. The chain has TRBV5-1 and TRBJ2-1; 11 bases align to TRBD2. The J segment lost 6 bases and the V segment lost 4 bases, leaving 3 bases of the junction unmatched. This CDR3 has 14 amino acids. Germline V lookup: CDR1 SGHRS, CDR2 YFSETQ. The CDR3 nucleotides read TGCGCCAGCAGCGCGGGACTAGCGGCCAATGAGCAGTTCTTC. It specifies CASSAGLAANEQFF. The whole variable domain, filled in from reference TRBV5-1 and TRBJ2-1, reads KAGVTQTPRYLIKTRGQQVTLSCSPISGHRSVSWYQQTPGQGLQFLFEYFSETQRNKGNFPGRFSGRQFSNSRSEMNVSTLELGDSALYLCASSAGLAANEQFFGPGTRLTVL.